This TCR beta chain is from a study of molecular identifiers for immune sequencing clone quantification. Broader study findings: Barcode collisions between identical TCR molecules could shrink estimates of highly expanded clone sizes. Spiked Jurkat TCR RNA originating from one cell could reportedly be identified amid about a million naive cells.

In TCRdb, the PCR reads were re-called with MiXCR into one record per CDR3 protein. The data contain about 630,000 distinct CDR3 sequences, about 25% of them singletons. The V end was cut by 5 bases, the J end by 6 bases, with 21 bases between. CDR1 is DFQATT and CDR2 is SNEGSKA in the germline V gene (reference sequence). The CDR3 spans 15 residues. This clonotype appeared many times. The antigen remains unidentified. The receptor's source is a human donor in good health. Some libraries in this study had Jurkat cell RNA spiked in. The chain is built from TRBV20-1 and TRBJ2-3; TRBD1 might be the D (6 bases). The sample was naive CD8+ T cells from blood, with Jurkat cell RNA spiked in. Subset: FACS-sorted CD8+CD4-CCR7+CD45RA+ naive T cells. CDR3 in amino acids: CSAPWAGDVRDTQYF. Here the CDR3 DNA reads TGCAGTGCTCCGTGGGCAGGGGACGTTCGGGATACGCAGTATTTT.